These 7 T cell receptor beta chains came from one sample sequenced in a study of blood T cell repertoires in COVID-19. Method: immunoSEQ multiplex PCR; TCRdb's copy keeps in-frame clones and lacks some. The repertoire consists of approximately 270,000 clones, with 84% occurring once and the leading ten covering more than 15%. The sequenced sample was peripheral blood. The receptors shown here come from a person aged 65 to 79 with COVID-19, enrolled during active disease.

This clone has just one count. The V gene is TRBV28, the J gene TRBJ1-4; TRBD1 matches 10 bases. With V trimmed by 3 bases and J by 6 bases, 13 bases remained unmatched. The germline gives CDR1 MDHEN, CDR2 SYDVKM. The CDR3 consists of 18 residues. CDR3 nucleotides: TGTGCCAGCAGTTTCCAATTGGACAGGGGGAAGTGGGATGAAAAACTGTTTTTT. It specifies CASSFQLDRGKWDEKLFF.

This chain uses TRBV13 with TRBJ2-7, with 7 bases that match TRBD1. Germline V gene lookup returns CDR1 PRHDT and CDR2 FYEKMQ (reference sequence). The CDR3 loop spans 15 amino acids. The J segment lost 6 bases and the V segment lost 6 bases, leaving 14 bases of the junction unmatched. CDR3: CASRAMGQPLGEQYF. The DNA for the CDR3 is TGTGCCAGCAGAGCGATGGGACAGCCATTGGGCGAGCAGTACTTC.

The genes are TRBV5-1 and TRBJ1-2; tentative D call: TRBD1 (6 bases). This CDR3 has 14 amino acids. Germline V gene data show CDR1 as SGHRS and CDR2 as YFSETQ. Trimming pared 0 bases from V and 8 bases from J, leaving 14 bases between. CDR3 amino acids: CASSLGQGLEGYTF. Here the CDR3 DNA reads TGCGCCAGCAGCTTGGGTCAGGGGTTGGAGGGCTACACCTTC.

The sample holds one count of this clone. The V call is TRBV9, the J call TRBJ2-5, with 12 bases matching TRBD1. The length of the CDR3 is 15 residues. CDR1 is SGDLS, CDR2 YYNGEE, per germline. J gave up 6 bases and V 2 bases, and 5 bases lay outside the gene matches. This chain's CDR3 is CASSVGTGGSQTQYF. CDR3 coding DNA: TGTGCCAGCAGCGTTGGGACAGGGGGCTCACAGACCCAGTACTTC.

The J gene is TRBJ2-5, the V gene TRBV20-1, with 9 bases lining up with TRBD1. This CDR3 contains 14 residues. Trimming at V came to 3 bases and at J to 5 bases, leaving 7 bases not matched to a gene. CDR1 DFQATT and CDR2 SNEGSKA come from the germline V gene (reference sequence). CDR3 in amino acids: CSASLTGGAETQYF. Here the CDR3 DNA reads TGCAGTGCTAGTTTAACAGGGGGCGCGGAGACCCAGTACTTC.

The V gene is TRBV6-1, the J gene TRBJ1-5, with D perhaps matching TRBD1 (6 bases). The CDR3 has 15 amino acids. Germline lookup yields CDR1 MNHNS and CDR2 SASEGT. With 2 bases removed from V and 5 bases from J, the gap between germline ends came to 13 bases. As DNA, the CDR3 is TGTGCCAGCAGTGAAAACAGGGAGGGGTATCAGCCCCAGCATTTT. Its translation: CASSENREGYQPQHF.

The rearrangement links TRBV10-3 to TRBJ1-1, with TRBD1 matching 8 bases. V trimming: 6 bases; J trimming: 11 bases; junction bases outside the gene matches: 11. The CDR3 spans 13 residues. Per the germline V gene, CDR1 is ENHRY and CDR2 is SYGVKD. The CDR3 nucleotides are TGTGCCATCAGGGACAGGGACCCGGTGGGGGCTTTCTTT. Residues: CAIRDRDPVGAFF.